A selection of T cell receptor beta chains follows, all from one sample in a study of T cells after yellow fever vaccination. TCRdb reanalysed the 5' RACE reads using MiXCR and keeps one entry per CDR3 protein. The sample holds roughly 500,000 distinct CDR3 sequences; approximately 21% are singletons and the top ten take 13% to 15%. The sample consisted of PBMCs, taken 15 days after the yellow fever booster vaccination. Source of these receptors: a man aged 25-45 years who received the YFV17D yellow fever vaccine. Each CDR3 is given with its conserved first and last residue. D genes are given only for firm matches. The size of a clone is reported for some rows only, either as once, few or many, or as a class for expanded clones.

D | J | V | size | DNA | CDR3
TRBD1 | TRBJ2-5 | TRBV12-3/TRBV12-4 | few | TGTGCCAGAAGGGAGGACAGGGGGCCTGAGACCCAGTACTTC | CARREDRGPETQYF
TRBD2 | TRBJ2-3 | TRBV20-1 | . | TGCAGTGCCCAGTGGCTAGCGGGAACGGCAGATACGCAGTATTTT | CSAQWLAGTADTQYF
TRBD1 | TRBJ2-7 | TRBV20-1 | . | TGCAGTGCCCATAGGGTTGGGACAGGGGAAGGCGAGCAGTACTTC | CSAHRVGTGEGEQYF
. | TRBJ2-7 | TRBV7-9 | few | TGTGCCAGCAGCCCCCACTGGGACGAGCAGTACTTC | CASSPHWDEQYF
TRBD2 | TRBJ2-3 | TRBV2 | . | TGTGCCAGCAGTGCGCCTCTAGGGGCGGGAGCTGGAGATACGCAGTATTTT | CASSAPLGAGAGDTQYF
. | TRBJ2-1 | TRBV5-1 | . | TGCGCCAGCAGTAACTATAACTCTTACAATGAGCAGTTCTTC | CASSNYNSYNEQFF
. | TRBJ2-3 | TRBV20-1 | few | TGCAGTGCTAGAGATCAGGGACAAGGAATAAATACGCAGTATTTT | CSARDQGQGINTQYF
TRBD2 | TRBJ2-1 | TRBV7-3 | . | TGTGCCAGCAGCTTAACGCCGGTGGCGGGAGGGCCGGTAATGTCCTACAATGAGCAGTTCTTC | CASSLTPVAGGPVMSYNEQFF
. | TRBJ2-2 | TRBV7-9 | . | TGTGCCAGCAGCTTGGGGACTCTCACCGGGGAGCTGTTTTTT | CASSLGTLTGELFF
. | TRBJ2-2 | TRBV29-1 | few | TGCAGCGTTGAGCTACAGGAGAACACCGGGGAGCTGTTTTTT | CSVELQENTGELFF
. | TRBJ2-1 | TRBV4-2 | few | TGTGCCAGCAGCCCCCTTGGGGGGCAGCGGACCTCCTACAATGAGCAGTTCTTC | CASSPLGGQRTSYNEQFF
TRBD2 | TRBJ2-7 | TRBV6-1 | few | TGTGCCAGCAGGAATAGCGGGAGGACAACCTACGAGCAGTACTTC | CASRNSGRTTYEQYF
. | TRBJ2-1 | TRBV19 | few | TGTGCCAGTAGCAAATTCGGGGGAGGCTCCTACAATGAGCAGTTCTTC | CASSKFGGGSYNEQFF
TRBD1 | TRBJ2-1 | TRBV3-1 | few | TGTGCCAGCAGGGCAAGACAGGGCCTCTTCAATGAGCAGTTCTTC | CASRARQGLFNEQFF
. | TRBJ2-3 | TRBV20-1 | few | TGCAGTGCTAGAGAAAGCCGGACTAACACAGATACGCAGTATTTT | CSARESRTNTDTQYF
. | TRBJ1-5 | TRBV7-2 | few | TGTGCCAGCAGCCTGGACGGAGTAGGTCCGCCCCAGCATTTT | CASSLDGVGPPQHF
. | TRBJ2-1 | TRBV11-3 | . | TGTGCCAGCAGCTCCCAATCCCACTCCTACAATGAGCAGTTCTTC | CASSSQSHSYNEQFF
. | TRBJ1-1 | TRBV7-2 | few | TGTGCCAGCAGCCTGGGCTTCGGGGGGACTGAAGCTTTCTTT | CASSLGFGGTEAFF
. | TRBJ2-6 | TRBV12-3/TRBV12-4 | . | TGTGCCAGCGCAGGGAGCTCTGGGGCCAACGTCCTGACTTTC | CASAGSSGANVLTF
. | TRBJ2-7 | TRBV25-1 | many | TGTGCCAGCGGGTTCTTCTACGAGCAGTACTTC | CASGFFYEQYF